This TCR beta chain was profiled in a study of T cells in Graves' hyperthyroidism and ophthalmopathy. Study-wide results and caveats: Blood also contained most expanded thyroid clonotypes above 0.001. Progression to ophthalmopathy was predicted a median of 6.5 months early.

A patient was excluded if there was uncontrolled infection, other autoimmune disease, pregnancy or lactation. Diagnosis relied on clinical symptoms, serum thyroxine and TRAb, thyroid ultrasound and orbital computed tomography. Authors of the study amplified TCR beta CDR3 regions from RNA transcripts. First-round RT-PCR of the TCR CDR3 relied on the HTBI primer set. TCRdb redid the calling of the multiplex PCR reads with MiXCR, one entry per CDR3 protein. Among hundreds of thousands of distinct CDR3 sequences listed, roughly a sixth were seen once. V was cut by 1 base and J by 14 bases, with 12 bases left in between. This CDR3 comprises 12 residues. Looked up from germline, CDR1 is SGHDN and CDR2 is FVKESK. As for this clonotype: Antigen specificity is unknown.

Sample: blood. The source is a woman aged 18 to 35 with Graves' ophthalmopathy. The rearrangement joins TRBV14 to TRBJ2-1, with unresolved D. The CDR3 coding sequence is TGTGCCAGCAGCCAAGTGGAGAGCATGGAGTTCTTC. It codes for CASSQVESMEFF.